This TCR beta chain was captured in a study of blood T cell repertoires in COVID-19. Study details: Sample material is recorded as cDNA or gDNA derived from T cells, B-cell-depleted T cells, or PBMCs.

TCRdb keeps only in-frame clones here, not all; method: immunoSEQ multiplex PCR. The sample includes about 140,000 clones, approximately 80% of them seen just once. This CDR3 contains 14 residues. The germline gives CDR1 SGHRS, CDR2 YFSETQ. With V trimmed by 2 bases and J by 6 bases, 6 bases remained unmatched. The source is a man aged 45-60 years with acute or convalescent COVID-19. Material: peripheral blood. This chain uses TRBV5-1 with TRBJ1-2; TRBD1 matches at 8 bases. The CDR3 reads CASSFQGAGDGYTF. CDR3 in DNA: TGCGCCAGCAGCTTCCAGGGGGCGGGGGATGGCTACACCTTC.